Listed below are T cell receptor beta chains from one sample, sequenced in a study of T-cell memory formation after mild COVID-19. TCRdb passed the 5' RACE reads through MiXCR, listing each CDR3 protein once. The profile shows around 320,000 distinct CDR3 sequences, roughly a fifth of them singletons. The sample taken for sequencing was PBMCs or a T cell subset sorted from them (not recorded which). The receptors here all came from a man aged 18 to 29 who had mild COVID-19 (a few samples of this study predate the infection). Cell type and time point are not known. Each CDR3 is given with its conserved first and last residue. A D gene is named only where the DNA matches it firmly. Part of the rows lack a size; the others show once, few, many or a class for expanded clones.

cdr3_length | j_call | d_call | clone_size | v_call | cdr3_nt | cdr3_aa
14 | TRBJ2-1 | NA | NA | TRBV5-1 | TGCGCCAGCAGCTTGACAAGGGGGGACAATGAGCAGTTCTTC | CASSLTRGDNEQFF
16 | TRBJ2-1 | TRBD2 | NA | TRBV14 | TGTGCCAGCAGCCAAATTGCTAGCGGGTACCACAATGAGCAGTTCTTC | CASSQIASGYHNEQFF
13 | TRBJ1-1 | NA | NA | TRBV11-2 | TGTGCCAGCAGCTTACAGGGGCTCGCTGAAGCTTTCTTT | CASSLQGLAEAFF
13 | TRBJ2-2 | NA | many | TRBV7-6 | TGTGCCAGCAACAGGGAAGGGACCGGGGAGCTGTTTTTT | CASNREGTGELFF
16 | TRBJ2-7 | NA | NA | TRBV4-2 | TGTGCCAGCAGCCAAGATCGTTACGGCTCCTCCTACGAGCAGTACTTC | CASSQDRYGSSYEQYF
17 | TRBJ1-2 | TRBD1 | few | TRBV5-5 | TGTGCCAGCAGCTCTAGGACAGGGTCATGGCCTATCGATGGCTACACCTTC | CASSSRTGSWPIDGYTF
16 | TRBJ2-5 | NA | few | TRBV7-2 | TGTGCCAGCAGCTTAGCGCCGGGGGAAGATTGGGAGACCCAGTACTTC | CASSLAPGEDWETQYF
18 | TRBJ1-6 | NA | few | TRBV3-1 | TGTGCCAGCAGCCAAGATCGAGAGGAGATCTCCTATAATTCACCCCTCCACTTT | CASSQDREEISYNSPLHF
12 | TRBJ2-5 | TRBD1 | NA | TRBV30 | TGTGCCTCGAACAGGGGAGCGGAGACCCAGTACTTC | CASNRGAETQYF
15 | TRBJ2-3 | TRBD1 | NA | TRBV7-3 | TGTGCCAGCTGCCTACGACAGGGTCCCCCAGGTACGCAGTATTTT | CASCLRQGPPGTQYF
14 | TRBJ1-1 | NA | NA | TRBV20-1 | TGCAGTGCGGGCTCTATGACATTGAACACTGAAGCTTTCTTT | CSAGSMTLNTEAFF